The clone carrying this T cell receptor beta chain was counted a single time. The entry originates in a study of cytomegalovirus exposure and HLA in healthy donors. Trimming removed 1 base from V and 3 bases from J; junction bases left unmatched: 9. Germline CDR1 SGHDT, CDR2 YYEEEE. The CDR3 has 16 amino acids. Use of 60 Vbeta and 13 Jbeta primers characterized the PCR. Method: immunoSEQ multiplex PCR; TCRdb's copy keeps in-frame clones and lacks some. Of hundreds of thousands of clones listed, 70% to 85% are singletons. Input material: PBMCs. The rearrangement joins TRBV5-6 to TRBJ2-5; 7 nucleotides match TRBD1. This TCR was recovered from a male donor in good health and CMV-seronegative. CDR3 sequence reads: CASSLTGTADEETQYF. CDR3 DNA sequence: TGTGCCAGCAGCTTGACCGGGACAGCGGATGAAGAGACCCAGTACTTC.